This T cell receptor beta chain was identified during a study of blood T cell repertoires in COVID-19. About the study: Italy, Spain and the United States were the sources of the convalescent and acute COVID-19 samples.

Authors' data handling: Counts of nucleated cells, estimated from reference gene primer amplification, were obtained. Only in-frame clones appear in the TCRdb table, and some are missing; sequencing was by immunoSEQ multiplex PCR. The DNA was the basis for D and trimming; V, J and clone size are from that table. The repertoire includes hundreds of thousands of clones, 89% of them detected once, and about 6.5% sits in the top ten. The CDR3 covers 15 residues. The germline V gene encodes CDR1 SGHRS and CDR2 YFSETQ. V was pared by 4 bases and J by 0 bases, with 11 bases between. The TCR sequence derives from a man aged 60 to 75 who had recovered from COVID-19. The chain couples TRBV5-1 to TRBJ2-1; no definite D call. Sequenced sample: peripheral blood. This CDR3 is CASSPELSSYNEQFF. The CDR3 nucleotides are TGCGCCAGCAGCCCGGAGTTGAGCTCCTACAATGAGCAGTTCTTC.